The 11 T cell receptor beta chains reported below all come from one sample, sequenced in a study of Graves' ophthalmopathy and Graves' hyperthyroidism. Scientists amplified the TCR beta CDR3 regions from RNA transcripts. First-round RT-PCR with HTBI primers preceded a second-round multiplex PCR. TCRdb itself ran the multiplex PCR reads through MiXCR, one entry per CDR3 protein. Of around 340,000 distinct CDR3 sequences in the sample, 17% are singletons; the top ten hold about 12%. Input material: peripheral blood. These receptors all come from an adult man with Graves' ophthalmopathy.

This clonotype was recorded at least ten times. This sequence joins TRBV7-9 and TRBJ1-1; possibly TRBD1 for D (6 bases). The germline V gene encodes CDR1 SEHNR and CDR2 FQNEAQ (reference sequence). The CDR3 totals 15 residues. The V gene lost 6 bases and the J gene lost 7 bases, with 21 bases spanning the gap. The CDR3 protein is CASRKRTEHIDEAFF. DNA of the CDR3: TGTGCCAGCAGGAAAAGGACAGAACATATAGATGAAGCTTTCTTT.

The chain has TRBV6-2 or TRBV6-3 and TRBJ2-5; D could derive from TRBD1 or TRBD2 (5 bases each). The V gene's germline CDR1 is MNHEY and CDR2 SVGEGT. The CDR3 length is 15 residues. V gave up 5 bases and J gave up 2 bases, with 15 bases separating them. The CDR3 DNA follows: TGTGCCAGCAGTCACTATGGGGGTGAACAAGAGACCCAGTACTTC. Translated: CASSHYGGEQETQYF.

This clonotype appeared many times. The chain recombines TRBV27 with TRBJ1-2, with TRBD1 matching over 9 bases. The CDR3 is made up of 15 amino acids. CDR1 and CDR2 (germline): MNHEY, SMNVEV (reference sequence). V lost 4 bases and J lost 2; bases outside the gene matches: 5. The CDR3 DNA sequence: TGTGCCAGCAGTTCAACCGGGACAGGGAACTATGGCTACACCTTC. Protein sequence: CASSSTGTGNYGYTF.

This clonotype has a count of ten or more. The V call is TRBV4-1, the J call TRBJ2-3, with D possibly matching TRBD1 (5 bases). CDR3 size: 14 residues. CDR1 and CDR2 from the germline V gene are MGHRA and YSYEKL. Deletions cut 3 bases from V and 2 bases from J, with 9 bases between. The CDR3 nucleotides are TGCGCCAGCAGCCAGGGGCGACCCACAGATACGCAGTATTTT. Translated, it gives CASSQGRPTDTQYF.

Many counts were recorded for this clonotype. This chain links TRBV5-1 with TRBJ1-2; a possible D gene is TRBD1 (5 bases). With 4 bases removed from V and 8 bases from J, the gap between germline ends came to 15 bases. The germline V gene has CDR1 SGHRS and CDR2 YFSETQ. This CDR3 has 13 amino acids. The CDR3 DNA reads as TGCGCCAGCAGCCCCGGGACGCCGCCCGGCTACACCTTC. This codes for CASSPGTPPGYTF.

The sample holds one count of this clonotype. The gene calls are TRBV15 and TRBJ2-7; maybe TRBD1 (6 bases). V was trimmed by 5 bases and J by 3 bases, leaving 11 bases between them. Germline CDR1 LNHNV, CDR2 YYDKDF (reference sequence). This CDR3 is built from 13 residues. As DNA, the CDR3 is TGTGCCACCAGCGAGGACAGTGACTACGAGCAGTACTTC. The encoded protein is CATSEDSDYEQYF.

The genes are TRBV6-1 and TRBJ2-7, with TRBD1 matching over 9 bases. V lost 6 bases and J lost 2; bases outside the gene matches: 11. The CDR3 is 16 amino acids. Germline V gene data show CDR1 as MNHNS and CDR2 as SASEGT. In DNA, the CDR3 is TGTGCCAGCAGCCTTGGGACCGGGACAGGGACCTACGAGCAGTACTTC. Its protein is CASSLGTGTGTYEQYF.

At least ten counts were recorded for this clonotype. The chain uses TRBV5-6 and TRBJ1-5; the D is unclear. Trimming removed 1 base from V and 0 bases from J, with 5 bases in between. CDR3 length: 14 amino acids. Germline V gene data show CDR1 as SGHDT and CDR2 as YYEEEE. The CDR3, as DNA: TGTGCCAGCAGCTTGACGAATAGCAATCAGCCCCAGCATTTT. As protein: CASSLTNSNQPQHF.

The gene calls are TRBV20-1 and TRBJ2-7; TRBD2 is a possible D gene (6 bases). This CDR3 comprises 13 residues. V shed 5 bases and J shed 4 bases, with 15 bases lying between them. The V gene's germline CDR1 is DFQATT and CDR2 SNEGSKA (reference sequence). The CDR3 sequence: CSAQAGGPYEQYF. The CDR3 DNA reads as TGCAGTGCTCAAGCCGGGGGACCGTACGAGCAGTACTTC.

This chain uses TRBV6-1 with TRBJ2-7; possibly TRBD1 or TRBD2 for D (5 bases each). Trimming pared 4 bases from V and 2 bases from J, leaving 12 bases between. Germline CDR1 is MNHNS and CDR2 is SASEGT. The CDR3 contains 14 residues. Here the CDR3 reads CASSVVRGTYEQYF. In DNA form, the CDR3 reads TGTGCCAGCAGTGTCGTGAGGGGCACCTACGAGCAGTACTTC.

This clonotype was counted ten times or more. V is TRBV2 and J is TRBJ1-2; D is unresolved. The CDR3 has 12 amino acids. The ends were cut back, 6 bases at V and 2 bases at J, with 7 bases in the middle. Germline V gives CDR1 SNHLY, CDR2 FYNNEI. As DNA, the CDR3 is TGTGCCAGCAGCGATACGAACTATGGCTACACCTTC. Translated: CASSDTNYGYTF.